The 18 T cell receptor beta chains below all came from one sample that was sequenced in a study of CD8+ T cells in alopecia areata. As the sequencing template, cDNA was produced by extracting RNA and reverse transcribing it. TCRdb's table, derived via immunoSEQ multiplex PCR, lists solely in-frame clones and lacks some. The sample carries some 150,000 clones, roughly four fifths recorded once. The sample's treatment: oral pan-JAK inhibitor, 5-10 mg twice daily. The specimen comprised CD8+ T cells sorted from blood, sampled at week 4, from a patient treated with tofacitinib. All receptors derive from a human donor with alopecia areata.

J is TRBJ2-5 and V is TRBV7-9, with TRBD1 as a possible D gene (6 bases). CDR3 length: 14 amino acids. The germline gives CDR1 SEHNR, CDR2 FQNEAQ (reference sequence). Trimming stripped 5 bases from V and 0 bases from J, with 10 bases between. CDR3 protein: CASSPRTDQETQYF. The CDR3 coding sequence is TGTGCCAGCAGCCCGAGGACAGACCAAGAGACCCAGTACTTC.

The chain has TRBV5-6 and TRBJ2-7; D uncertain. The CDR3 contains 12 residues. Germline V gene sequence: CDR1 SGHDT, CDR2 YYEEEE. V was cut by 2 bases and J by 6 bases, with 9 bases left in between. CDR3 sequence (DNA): TGTGCCAGCAGCTTCTCAGGTACCGAGCAGTACTTC. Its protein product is CASSFSGTEQYF.

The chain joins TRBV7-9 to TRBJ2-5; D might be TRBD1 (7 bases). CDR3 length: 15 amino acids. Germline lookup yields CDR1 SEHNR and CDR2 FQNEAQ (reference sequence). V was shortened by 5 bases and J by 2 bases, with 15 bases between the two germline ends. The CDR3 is CASSPISGGQETQYF. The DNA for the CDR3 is TGTGCCAGCAGCCCCATCTCAGGGGGGCAAGAGACCCAGTACTTC.

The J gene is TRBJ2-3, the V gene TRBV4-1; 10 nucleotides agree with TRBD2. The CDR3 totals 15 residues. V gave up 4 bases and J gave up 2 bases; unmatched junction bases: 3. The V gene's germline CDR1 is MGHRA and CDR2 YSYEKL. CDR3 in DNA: TGCGCCAGCAGCCCGCTAGCGGGGGACACAGATACGCAGTATTTT. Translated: CASSPLAGDTDTQYF.

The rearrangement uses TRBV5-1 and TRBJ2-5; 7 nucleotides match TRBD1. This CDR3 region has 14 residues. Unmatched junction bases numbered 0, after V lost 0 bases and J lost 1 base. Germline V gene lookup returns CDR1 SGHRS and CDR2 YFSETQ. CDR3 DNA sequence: TGCGCCAGCAGCTTGGAGGGGGCCCAAGAGACCCAGTACTTC. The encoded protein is CASSLEGAQETQYF. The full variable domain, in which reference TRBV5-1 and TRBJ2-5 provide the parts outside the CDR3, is KAGVTQTPRYLIKTRGQQVTLSCSPISGHRSVSWYQQTPGQGLQFLFEYFSETQRNKGNFPGRFSGRQFSNSRSEMNVSTLELGDSALYLCASSLEGAQETQYFGPGTRLLVL.

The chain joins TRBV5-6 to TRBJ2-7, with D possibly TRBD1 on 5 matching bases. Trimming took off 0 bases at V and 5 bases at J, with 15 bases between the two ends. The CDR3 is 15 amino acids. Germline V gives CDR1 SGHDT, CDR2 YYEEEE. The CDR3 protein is CASSLGPGIRDEQYF. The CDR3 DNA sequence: TGTGCCAGCAGCTTGGGCCCAGGGATAAGGGACGAGCAGTACTTC.

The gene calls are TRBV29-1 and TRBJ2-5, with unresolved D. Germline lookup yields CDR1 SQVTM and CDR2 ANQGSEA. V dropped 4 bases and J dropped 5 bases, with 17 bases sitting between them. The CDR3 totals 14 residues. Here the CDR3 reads CSVVPAAPRETQYF. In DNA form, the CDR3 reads TGCAGCGTTGTCCCGGCAGCACCAAGGGAGACCCAGTACTTC.

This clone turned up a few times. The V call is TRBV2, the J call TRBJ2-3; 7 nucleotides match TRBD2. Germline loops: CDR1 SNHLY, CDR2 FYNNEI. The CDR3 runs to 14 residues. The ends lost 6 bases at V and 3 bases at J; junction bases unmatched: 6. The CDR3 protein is CASSGMGGTDTQYF. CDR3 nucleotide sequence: TGTGCCAGCAGCGGAATGGGGGGGACAGATACGCAGTATTTT. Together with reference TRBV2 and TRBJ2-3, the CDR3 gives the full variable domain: EPEVTQTPSHQVTQMGQEVILRCVPISNHLYFYWYRQILGQKVEFLVSFYNNEISEKSEIFDDQFSVERPDGSNFTLKIRSTKLEDSAMYFCASSGMGGTDTQYFGPGTRLTVL.

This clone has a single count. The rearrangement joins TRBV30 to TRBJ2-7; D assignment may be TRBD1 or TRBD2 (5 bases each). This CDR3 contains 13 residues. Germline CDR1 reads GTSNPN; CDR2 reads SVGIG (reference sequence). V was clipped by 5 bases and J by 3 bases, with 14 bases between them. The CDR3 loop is CAWDTGQSYEQYF. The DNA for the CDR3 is TGTGCCTGGGACACGGGGCAAAGCTACGAGCAGTACTTC.

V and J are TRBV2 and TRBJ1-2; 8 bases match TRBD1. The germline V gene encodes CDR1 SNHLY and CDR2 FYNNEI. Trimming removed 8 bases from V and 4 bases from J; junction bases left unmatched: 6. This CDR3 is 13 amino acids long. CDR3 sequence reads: CASRQGIFYGYTF. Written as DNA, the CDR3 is TGTGCCAGCCGACAGGGGATATTCTATGGCTACACCTTC.

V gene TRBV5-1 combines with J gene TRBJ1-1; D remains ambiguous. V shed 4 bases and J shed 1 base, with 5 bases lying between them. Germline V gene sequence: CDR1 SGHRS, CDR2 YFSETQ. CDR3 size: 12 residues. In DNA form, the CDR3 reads TGCGCCAGCAGCCGCGGGAACACTGAAGCTTTCTTT. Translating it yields CASSRGNTEAFF.

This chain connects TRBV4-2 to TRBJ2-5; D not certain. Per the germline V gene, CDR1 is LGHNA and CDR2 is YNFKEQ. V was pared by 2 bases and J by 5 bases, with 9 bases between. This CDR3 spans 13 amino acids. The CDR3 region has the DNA TGTGCCAGCAGCCAATCGACTGGGGAGACCCAGTACTTC. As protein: CASSQSTGETQYF.

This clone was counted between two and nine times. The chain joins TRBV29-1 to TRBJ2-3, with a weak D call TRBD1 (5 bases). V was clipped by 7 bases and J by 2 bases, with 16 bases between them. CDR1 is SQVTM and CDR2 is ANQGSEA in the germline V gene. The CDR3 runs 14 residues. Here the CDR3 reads CSGWGKDNTDTQYF. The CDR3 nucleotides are TGCAGCGGATGGGGAAAGGACAACACAGATACGCAGTATTTT.

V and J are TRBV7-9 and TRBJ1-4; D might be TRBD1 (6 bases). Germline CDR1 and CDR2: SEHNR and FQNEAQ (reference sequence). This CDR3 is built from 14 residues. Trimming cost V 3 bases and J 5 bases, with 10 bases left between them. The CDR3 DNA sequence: TGTGCCAGCAGCTTCCGGACAGCCAATGAAAAACTGTTTTTT. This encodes CASSFRTANEKLFF.

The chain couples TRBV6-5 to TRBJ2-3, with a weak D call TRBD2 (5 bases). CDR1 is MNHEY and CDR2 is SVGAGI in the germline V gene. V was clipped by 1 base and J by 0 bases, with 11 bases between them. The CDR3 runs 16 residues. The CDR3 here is CASSYWAGASTDTQYF. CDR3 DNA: TGTGCCAGCAGTTACTGGGCGGGTGCTAGCACAGATACGCAGTATTTT.

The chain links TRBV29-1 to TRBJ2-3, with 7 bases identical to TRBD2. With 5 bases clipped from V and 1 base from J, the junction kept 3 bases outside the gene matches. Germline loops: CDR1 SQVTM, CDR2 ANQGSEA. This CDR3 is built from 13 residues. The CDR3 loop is CSVRGEGTDTQYF. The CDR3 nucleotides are TGCAGCGTTCGGGGGGAGGGCACAGATACGCAGTATTTT.

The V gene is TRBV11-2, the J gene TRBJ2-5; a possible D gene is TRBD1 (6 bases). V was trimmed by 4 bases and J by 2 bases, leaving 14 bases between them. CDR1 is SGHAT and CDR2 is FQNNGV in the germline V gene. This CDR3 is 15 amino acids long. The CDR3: CASSWFRGTQETQYF. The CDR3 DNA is TGTGCCAGCAGCTGGTTCAGGGGAACACAAGAGACCCAGTACTTC.

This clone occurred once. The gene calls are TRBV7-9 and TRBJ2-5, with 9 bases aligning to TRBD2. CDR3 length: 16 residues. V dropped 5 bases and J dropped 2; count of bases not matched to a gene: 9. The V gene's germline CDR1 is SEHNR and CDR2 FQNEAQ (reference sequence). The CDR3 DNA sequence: TGTGCCAGCAGCCAAATAGCGGGGGAGTATCAAGAGACCCAGTACTTC. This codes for CASSQIAGEYQETQYF.